This is a list of T cell receptor beta chains from one sample in a study of PD-L1 blockade in urothelial cancer. Here immunoSEQ multiplex PCR was the method, and the copy in TCRdb shows in-frame clones only, minus some. Among approximately 39,000 clones listed, approximately 90% were seen once. The sequenced sample was PBMCs, obtained around atezolizumab (anti-PD-L1) treatment. Source of these receptors: a man in his 60s with urothelial cancer. Both conserved end residues are part of each CDR3. The D gene is left open where the match is weak. A row's size may be missing; if present it is once, few, many or a size class.

>NA|TRBD2|TRBJ2-3|TRBV6-5
TGTGCCAGCACCACCAGGGCGGGAGTGATGAATACGCAGTATTTT
CASTTRAGVMNTQYF
>once|NA|TRBJ2-2|TRBV11-2
TGTGCCAGCAGCCCCGTCGGGGGGCCCACCACCGGGGAGCTGTTTTTT
CASSPVGGPTTGELFF
>NA|TRBD1|TRBJ1-5|TRBV19
TGTGCCAGTGGACAGGTTGAGCGGCCCCAGCATTTT
CASGQVERPQHF
>NA|NA|TRBJ1-1|TRBV6-5
TGTGCCAGCAGTTACTCTTACGGGGATGATACTGAAGCTTTCTTT
CASSYSYGDDTEAFF
>NA|NA|TRBJ2-5|TRBV6-5
TGTGCCAGCAGTTACGTTAGAGGGTTGGAGACCCAGTACTTC
CASSYVRGLETQYF
>NA|NA|TRBJ2-2|TRBV9
TGTGCCAGCAGCGTAGCCGCGAACACCGGGGAGCTGTTTTTT
CASSVAANTGELFF
>once|NA|TRBJ2-1|TRBV6-5
TGTGCCAGCAGTTACGGCAGTGAGCAGTTCTTC
CASSYGSEQFF
>NA|NA|TRBJ2-5|TRBV7-6
TGTGCCAGCAGCCCGGGTCGAGATCAAGAGACCCAGTACTTC
CASSPGRDQETQYF
>NA|NA|TRBJ2-7|TRBV7-9
TGTGCCAGCAGCTTCCACGCAGGAAGCTCCTACGAGCAGTACTTC
CASSFHAGSSYEQYF
>NA|TRBD1|TRBJ1-1|TRBV29-1
TGCAGCGTTGGTGACAGGGGGCTGAACACTGAAGCTTTCTTT
CSVGDRGLNTEAFF
>NA|TRBD2|TRBJ2-2|TRBV5-1
TGCGCCAGCAGACCCCAAGCGGGAGGGGACACCGGGGAGCTGTTTTTT
CASRPQAGGDTGELFF
>NA|TRBD2|TRBJ2-3|TRBV7-9
TGTGCCAGCAGCCCCGGGACTAGCGGTGGTCCAGATACGCAGTATTTT
CASSPGTSGGPDTQYF
>NA|NA|TRBJ2-1|TRBV19
TGTGCCAGTAGTTCACCGGTTTATGAGCAGTTCTTC
CASSSPVYEQFF
>NA|NA|TRBJ2-7|TRBV2
TGTGCCAGCAGTGGTGCCAGCTCCTACGAGCAGTACTTC
CASSGASSYEQYF
>NA|NA|TRBJ2-7|TRBV5-5
TGTGCCAGCAGCTTCGGGCGGGGGCCGTACGAGCAGTACTTC
CASSFGRGPYEQYF
>NA|NA|TRBJ2-2|TRBV6-6
TGTGCCAGCAGTTACGCTAGCACCGGGGAGCTGTTTTTT
CASSYASTGELFF
>NA|NA|TRBJ1-6|TRBV5-1
TGCGCCAGCAGCTTGGCTCAGGGCCATTCACCCCTCCACTTT
CASSLAQGHSPLHF
>NA|TRBD2|TRBJ2-2|TRBV7-9
TGTGCCAGCAGCTTAACAGCGGGGGGTGCCACCGGGGAGCTGTTTTTT
CASSLTAGGATGELFF
>NA|NA|TRBJ1-1|TRBV6-5
TGTGCCAGCAGCTCCCTAGGGGCTAGCACTGAAGCTTTCTTT
CASSSLGASTEAFF
>NA|TRBD2|TRBJ2-7|TRBV11-2
TGTGCCAGCAGCCTCCCGGGACTAGCGGGAGACGGGCAGTACTTC
CASSLPGLAGDGQYF
>once|TRBD2|TRBJ2-1|TRBV28
TGTGCCAGCAGTGCGAGCGGGAGTAGGAACAATGAGCAGTTCTTC
CASSASGSRNNEQFF
>NA|NA|TRBJ2-5|TRBV7-2
TGTGCCAGCAGCTTAGCTATAGCCCAAGAGACCCAGTACTTC
CASSLAIAQETQYF
>NA|NA|TRBJ2-5|TRBV5-1
TGCGCCAGCAGCTTGGGACCAAGGACAGAAGAGACCCAGTACTTC
CASSLGPRTEETQYF
>NA|NA|TRBJ2-1|TRBV6-5
TGTGCCAGCAGTCCCGGGGGTTTTGCCCGTGAGCAGTTCTTC
CASSPGGFAREQFF
>NA|NA|TRBJ2-7|TRBV27
TGTGCCAGCAGTTCGGTGCGGCAGGGAGTAAATACCGGGACTCGCGAGCAGTACTTC
CASSSVRQGVNTGTREQYF
>NA|TRBD1|TRBJ1-5|TRBV10-3
TGTGCCATCAGTGAAAACCGGGACAGGGGTTTTTTCCAGCATTTT
CAISENRDRGFFQHF
>NA|TRBD1|TRBJ1-1|TRBV10-2
TGCGCCAGCATTACAGGGGTTCGAGCTTTCTTT
CASITGVRAFF
>NA|TRBD1|TRBJ1-5|TRBV19
TGTGCCAGTAGTCCGCCGACAGGGGTCCAGCCCCAGCATTTT
CASSPPTGVQPQHF
>NA|NA|TRBJ1-4|TRBV7-3
TGTGCCAGCAGCTTAACTTCATCAACTAATGAAAAACTGTTTTTT
CASSLTSSTNEKLFF
>NA|NA|TRBJ1-3|TRBV2
TGTGCCAGCAGTGGGGCCACCATATATTTT
CASSGATIYF
>NA|NA|TRBJ1-5|TRBV6-1
TGTGCCAGCAGTGAAAGGAGAAGGGGTCGCAATCAGCCCCAGCATTTT
CASSERRRGRNQPQHF
>once|TRBD2|TRBJ2-2|TRBV30
TGTGCCTGGAAAATTAGCGGGACGAACACCGGGGAGCTGTTTTTT
CAWKISGTNTGELFF
>once|NA|TRBJ2-6|TRBV29-1
TGCAGCGTTGAAGGCCTAGGAGGCTCTGGGGCCAACGTCCTGACTTTC
CSVEGLGGSGANVLTF
>NA|TRBD2|TRBJ2-4|TRBV27
TGTGCCAGCAGGCCTAGCGGGACTACTGCCAAAAACATTCAGTACTTC
CASRPSGTTAKNIQYF
>NA|NA|TRBJ1-2|TRBV5-1
TGCGCCAGCAGCTCTGAGGGCCGTGGCTACACCTTC
CASSSEGRGYTF
>NA|TRBD1|TRBJ1-6|TRBV9
TGTGCCAGCAGCCCTGGGACAGACGGTTCACCCCTCCACTTT
CASSPGTDGSPLHF
>NA|TRBD1|TRBJ2-7|TRBV25-1
TGTGCCAGCACGGGGACAGGCTCCTACGAGCAGTACTTC
CASTGTGSYEQYF
>NA|NA|TRBJ1-3|TRBV28
TGTGCCAGCAGTTCCGGGGAGCTCCTCTCTGGAAACACCATATATTTT
CASSSGELLSGNTIYF
>NA|NA|TRBJ2-1|TRBV6-6
TGTGCCAGCAGTTCCCTACTCGGCAATGAGCAGTTCTTC
CASSSLLGNEQFF